These 21 T cell receptor beta chains were all obtained from the same sample, sequenced in a study of T cell changes during pregnancy in multiple sclerosis. TCRdb's copy holds only in-frame clones and misses some; the assay was immunoSEQ multiplex PCR. The sample lists tens of thousands of clones, 80% to 95% seen once, with 1.5% to 1.9% in the top ten. This material consisted of peripheral blood, taken in the first trimester of pregnancy. The receptors come from a female donor with multiple sclerosis, enrolled in a pregnancy study.

The genes are TRBV5-1 and TRBJ2-7; 12 nucleotides line up with TRBD1. The CDR3 has 15 residues. Germline assignment: CDR1 SGHRS and CDR2 YFSETQ. V was clipped by 7 bases and J by 5 bases; unmatched bases: 10. The CDR3 reads CASQFRRDRGHEQYF. CDR3 coding DNA: TGCGCCAGCCAATTCCGCCGGGACAGGGGGCACGAGCAGTACTTC.

J is TRBJ1-2 and V is TRBV6-5, with 10 bases identical to TRBD1. Germline values: CDR1 MNHEY, CDR2 SVGAGI. This CDR3 spans 15 amino acids. J was trimmed by 2 bases and V by 0 bases; bases with no gene match: 0. CDR3 amino acids: CASSYSGQGNYGYTF. As DNA, the CDR3 is TGTGCCAGCAGTTACTCGGGACAGGGGAACTATGGCTACACCTTC.

The chain links TRBV6-1 to TRBJ2-5; TRBD2 is a possible D gene (5 bases). The length of the CDR3 is 17 residues. V was trimmed by 1 base and J by 1 base, leaving 16 bases between them. In germline, CDR1 is MNHNS, CDR2 SASEGT. CDR3 sequence reads: CASSEVGAEWAQETQYF. CDR3 DNA sequence: TGTGCCAGCAGTGAAGTGGGAGCGGAGTGGGCCCAAGAGACCCAGTACTTC.

The chain joins TRBV30 to TRBJ1-1; 7 bases map to TRBD1. The CDR3 spans 14 residues. V gave up 7 bases and J gave up 6 bases; unmatched junction bases: 14. Germline-derived CDR1 and CDR2 are GTSNPN and SVGIG (reference sequence). The DNA of the CDR3 is TGTGCCTTCAAGCGACAGGGCTGGTTCGCTGAAGCTTTCTTT. Its translation: CAFKRQGWFAEAFF.

This chain uses TRBV11-2 with TRBJ2-7; 7 bases map to TRBD1. This CDR3 comprises 16 residues. Germline assignment: CDR1 SGHAT and CDR2 FQNNGV. The V gene end was trimmed by 0 bases and the J gene end by 2 bases; junction bases not matched to a gene: 7. CDR3 in amino acids: CASSLDHRGPTYEQYF. CDR3 DNA: TGTGCCAGCAGCTTAGATCACAGGGGCCCGACCTACGAGCAGTACTTC.

A remark on this clone: Relative to the germline gene, one junction end is altered; a read error may explain this. This rearrangement joins TRBV11-2 to TRBJ2-5; D is possibly TRBD1 or TRBD2 (7 bases each). Germline V lookup: CDR1 SGHAT, CDR2 FQNNGV. This CDR3 is 15 amino acids long. This chain's CDR3 is CASSLGGWGGETQYF. CDR3 DNA sequence: TGTGCCAGCAGTTTAGGGGGCTGGGGGGGAGAGACCCAGTACTTC.

The chain links TRBV5-5 to TRBJ1-1; no clear D. This CDR3 has 13 residues. The germline V gene encodes CDR1 SGHKS and CDR2 YYEKEE (reference sequence). V lost 0 bases to trimming and J lost 6 bases, with 9 bases between them. This CDR3 reads CASSLEARPEAFF. The CDR3 region has the DNA TGTGCCAGCAGCTTGGAAGCCAGGCCTGAAGCTTTCTTT.

V gene TRBV10-3 combines with J gene TRBJ1-5; TRBD1 matches 8 bases. V shed 3 bases and J 0 bases; nucleotides not matched to a gene: 4. Germline V gene lookup returns CDR1 ENHRY and CDR2 SYGVKD. This CDR3 comprises 16 residues. CDR3 sequence: CAISEQDRGSNQPQHF. The DNA for the CDR3 is TGTGCCATCAGTGAACAAGACAGGGGTAGCAATCAGCCCCAGCATTTT.

The chain links TRBV27 to TRBJ1-5; 11 bases fit TRBD1. CDR1 MNHEY and CDR2 SMNVEV come from the germline V gene (reference sequence). The CDR3 extends over 17 amino acids. Trimming cost V 4 bases and J 4 bases; bases outside gene matches: 9. The CDR3 reads CASSYPGQGGPNQPQHF. The DNA for the CDR3 is TGTGCCAGCAGTTACCCGGGACAGGGGGGACCTAATCAGCCCCAGCATTTT.

This clone showed up just once. Written as DNA, the CDR3 is TGTGCCAGCTCACCACCCAGGGGTGGGGACTACGAGCAGTACTTC. Its translation: CASSPPRGGDYEQYF. This sequence joins TRBV18 and TRBJ2-7; the D gene is possibly TRBD1 (6 bases). The CDR3 spans 15 residues. V lost 0 bases, J lost 3 bases, and 12 bases lay in between. CDR1 and CDR2 from the germline V gene are KGHSH and LQKENI. Combining the CDR3 with reference TRBV18 and TRBJ2-7 gives the whole variable domain NAGVMQNPRHLVRRRGQEARLRCSPMKGHSHVYWYRQLPEEGLKFMVYLQKENIIDESGMPKERFSAEFPKEGPSILRIQQVVRGDSAAYFCASSPPRGGDYEQYFGPGTRLTVT.

The gene calls are TRBV20-1 and TRBJ1-1; 7 bases map to TRBD1. Losses at the gene ends were 6 bases for V and 10 bases for J; bases not matched to a gene: 5. Germline assignment: CDR1 DFQATT and CDR2 SNEGSKA (reference sequence). The CDR3 contains 10 residues. The CDR3 is CSATAGGAFF. The CDR3 DNA is TGCAGTGCCACCGCAGGGGGAGCTTTCTTT.

The gene calls are TRBV19 and TRBJ2-3; TRBD1 might be the D (5 bases). The CDR3 spans 15 residues. The germline V and J ends were trimmed by 3 bases and 4 bases, with 14 bases remaining between them. The germline V gene has CDR1 LNHDA and CDR2 SQIVND (reference sequence). CDR3 loop: CASSIGQGRSDTQYF. DNA of the CDR3: TGTGCCAGTAGTATTGGGCAGGGTAGGTCAGATACGCAGTATTTT.

The J gene is TRBJ2-3, the V gene TRBV6-5; D gene uncertain. The CDR3 covers 14 residues. The ends were cut back, 0 bases at V and 0 bases at J, with 4 bases in the middle. Germline CDR1 is MNHEY and CDR2 is SVGAGI. The CDR3 here is CASSYSRSTDTQYF. The CDR3 DNA is TGTGCCAGCAGTTACTCGAGGAGCACAGATACGCAGTATTTT.

CDR3 in amino acids: CASSVRDIYNEQFF. CDR3 nucleotides: TGCGCCAGCAGTGTCCGGGACATCTACAATGAGCAGTTCTTC. The chain combines TRBV10-1 with TRBJ2-1, with D possibly being TRBD1 (6 bases). Trimming left V 4 bases short and J 3 bases short, with 10 bases between. This CDR3 spans 14 amino acids. Germline V lookup: CDR1 WNHNN, CDR2 SYGVQD (reference sequence).

J is TRBJ2-1 and V is TRBV27, with 9 bases fitting TRBD1. V lost 5 bases to trimming and J lost 8 bases; unmatched junction nucleotides: 13. This CDR3 spans 16 amino acids. Germline CDR1 reads MNHEY; CDR2 reads SMNVEV (reference sequence). The CDR3 DNA sequence: TGTGCCAGCAGTCCAGAATGGGACAGGGTACTACATGAGCAGTTCTTC. Protein product: CASSPEWDRVLHEQFF.

This sequence joins TRBV12-5 and TRBJ1-1, with D possibly being TRBD1 (5 bases). Germline V gene sequence: CDR1 LGHNT, CDR2 FRNRAP. Trimming cost V 3 bases and J 0 bases, with 8 bases left between them. This CDR3 region has 14 residues. The CDR3 loop reads CASGLRGMNTEAFF. The CDR3 region has the DNA TGTGCTAGTGGTTTAAGGGGCATGAACACTGAAGCTTTCTTT.

The chain carries TRBV18 and TRBJ2-7; maybe TRBD2 (5 bases). V was trimmed by 2 bases and J by 4 bases, leaving 12 bases between them. The CDR3 extends over 14 amino acids. In germline, CDR1 is KGHSH, CDR2 LQKENI. The CDR3 here is CASSPFTGGYEQYF. Written as DNA, the CDR3 is TGTGCCAGCTCACCATTCACTGGAGGTTACGAGCAGTACTTC. Using reference TRBV18 and TRBJ2-7 for the parts outside the CDR3, the full variable domain is NAGVMQNPRHLVRRRGQEARLRCSPMKGHSHVYWYRQLPEEGLKFMVYLQKENIIDESGMPKERFSAEFPKEGPSILRIQQVVRGDSAAYFCASSPFTGGYEQYFGPGTRLTVT.

V and J are TRBV27 and TRBJ1-2; 8 nucleotides match TRBD1. CDR1 MNHEY and CDR2 SMNVEV come from the germline V gene (reference sequence). The CDR3 contains 15 residues. Trimming removed 3 bases from V and 2 bases from J; junction bases left unmatched: 5. CDR3 bases: TGTGCCAGCAGTTTTAGTGGGACAGGAAACTATGGCTACACCTTC. Its translation is CASSFSGTGNYGYTF.

V usage is TRBV7-6 and J usage is TRBJ2-7; D is perhaps TRBD1 (6 bases). The CDR3 extends over 13 amino acids. Germline loops: CDR1 SGHVS, CDR2 FNYEAQ. Trimming took off 4 bases at V and 2 bases at J, with 9 bases between the two ends. In nucleotides, the CDR3 is TGTGCCAGCAGCTGGGACAAGACCTACGAGCAGTACTTC. Its protein is CASSWDKTYEQYF.

The chain links TRBV2 to TRBJ2-1, with 7 bases lining up with TRBD1. Trimming removed 10 bases from V and 5 bases from J; junction bases left unmatched: 8. CDR3 length equals 13 residues. Germline assignment: CDR1 SNHLY and CDR2 FYNNEI. CDR3 region: CAIQTGSNNEQFF. The CDR3 region has the DNA TGTGCCATTCAGACAGGGAGTAACAATGAGCAGTTCTTC.

The chain carries TRBV27 and TRBJ2-2; 9 bases are shared with TRBD1. The CDR3 is 15 residues long. Germline V gene data show CDR1 as MNHEY and CDR2 as SMNVEV (reference sequence). After removal of 7 bases from V and 5 bases from J, the junction contained 8 bases not matched to a gene. CDR3 bases: TGTGCCAGCACTTGGGACAGGGCCCAGACCGGGGAGCTGTTTTTT. It is translated as CASTWDRAQTGELFF.